One T cell receptor (beta chain) is described in this entry. This specimen belongs to a study of T cell responses to AZD1222 COVID-19 vaccine. Assay: immunoSEQ multiplex PCR; the TCRdb copy retains only in-frame clones and omits some. The repertoire holds over 95,000 clones, with more than 75% as singletons. The CDR3 spans 15 residues. The germline V gene has CDR1 MDHEN and CDR2 SYDVKM. Trimming stripped 6 bases from V and 0 bases from J, with 11 bases between. This receptor was obtained from an adult in good health. The V gene is TRBV28, the J gene TRBJ2-2; the D gene is possibly TRBD1 (7 bases). The material sequenced was peripheral blood, taken on day 0 of AZD1222 vaccination. CDR3 nucleotides: TGTGCCAGCAGACGGGGGACAGCGAACACCGGGGAGCTGTTTTTT. It yields the protein CASRRGTANTGELFF. The entire variable domain, with the rest obtained from reference TRBV28 and TRBJ2-2, is as follows: DVKVTQSSRYLVKRTGEKVFLECVQDMDHENMFWYRQDPGLGLRLIYFSYDVKMKEKGDIPEGYSVSREKKERFSLILESASTNQTSMYLCASRRGTANTGELFFGEGSRLTVL.